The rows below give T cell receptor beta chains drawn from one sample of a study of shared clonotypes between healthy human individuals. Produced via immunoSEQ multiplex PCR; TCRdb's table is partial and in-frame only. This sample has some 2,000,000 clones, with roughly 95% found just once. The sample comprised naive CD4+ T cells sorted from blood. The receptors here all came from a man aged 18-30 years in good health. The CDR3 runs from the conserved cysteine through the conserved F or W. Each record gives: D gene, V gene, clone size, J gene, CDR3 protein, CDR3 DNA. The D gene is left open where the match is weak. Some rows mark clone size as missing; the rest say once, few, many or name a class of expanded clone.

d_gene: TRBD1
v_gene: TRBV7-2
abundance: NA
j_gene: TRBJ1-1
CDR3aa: CASSATGQGIEAFF
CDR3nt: TGTGCCAGCAGCGCGACTGGACAGGGAATCGAAGCTTTCTTT

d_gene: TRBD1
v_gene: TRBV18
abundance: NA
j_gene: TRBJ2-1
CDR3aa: CASSPDRAQFF
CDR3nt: TGTGCCAGCTCACCTGACAGGGCCCAGTTCTTC

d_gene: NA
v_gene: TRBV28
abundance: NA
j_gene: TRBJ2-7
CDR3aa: CASSLGRLGYEQYF
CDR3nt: TGTGCCAGCAGTTTGGGCAGGTTGGGATACGAGCAGTACTTC

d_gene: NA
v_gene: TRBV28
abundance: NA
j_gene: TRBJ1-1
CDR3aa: CASRPKPQGTEAFF
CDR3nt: TGTGCCAGCAGACCAAAACCACAGGGAACTGAAGCTTTCTTT

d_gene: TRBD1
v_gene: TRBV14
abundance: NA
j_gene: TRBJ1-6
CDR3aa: CASSQVDRVFHF
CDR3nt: TGTGCCAGCAGCCAAGTCGACAGGGTCTTCCACTTT

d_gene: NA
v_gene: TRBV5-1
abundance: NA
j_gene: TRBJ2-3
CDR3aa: CASRQWSLSTDTQYF
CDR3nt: TGCGCCAGCAGGCAGTGGTCCCTTAGCACAGATACGCAGTATTTT

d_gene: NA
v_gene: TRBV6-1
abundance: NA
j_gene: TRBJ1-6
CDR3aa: CASSETGFGTTHSPLHF
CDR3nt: TGTGCCAGCAGTGAAACAGGTTTCGGGACCACTCACTCACCCCTCCACTTT

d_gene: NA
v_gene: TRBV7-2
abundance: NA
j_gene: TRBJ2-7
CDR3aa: CASSSGGGSYEQYF
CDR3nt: TGTGCCAGCAGCTCCGGTGGGGGATCCTACGAGCAGTACTTC

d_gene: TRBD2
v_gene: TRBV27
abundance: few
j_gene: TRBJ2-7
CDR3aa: CASIQTSGVREQYF
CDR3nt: TGTGCCAGCATCCAGACTAGCGGGGTTCGGGAGCAGTACTTC

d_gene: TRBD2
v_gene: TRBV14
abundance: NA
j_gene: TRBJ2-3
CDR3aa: CASSRLAQRTDTQYF
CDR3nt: TGTGCCAGCAGTCGACTAGCTCAACGTACAGATACGCAGTATTTT

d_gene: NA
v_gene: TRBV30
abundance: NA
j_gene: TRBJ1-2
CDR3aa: CAWSVRLALTGYGYTF
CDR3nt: TGTGCCTGGAGTGTAAGGCTTGCTTTAACGGGCTATGGCTACACCTTC

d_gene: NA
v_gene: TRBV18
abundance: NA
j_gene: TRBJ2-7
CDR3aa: CASSPGGLTTYEQYF
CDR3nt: TGTGCCAGCTCACCCGGGGGCCTAACTACCTACGAGCAGTACTTC

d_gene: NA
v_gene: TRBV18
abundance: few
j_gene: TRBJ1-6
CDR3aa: CASSPRQTDTNSPLHF
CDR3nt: TGTGCCAGCTCACCTCGACAGACCGATACAAATTCACCCCTCCACTTT

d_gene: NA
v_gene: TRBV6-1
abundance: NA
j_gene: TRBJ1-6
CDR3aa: CASSEHEIGSPLHF
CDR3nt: TGTGCCAGCAGTGAACACGAGATTGGATCACCCCTCCACTTT

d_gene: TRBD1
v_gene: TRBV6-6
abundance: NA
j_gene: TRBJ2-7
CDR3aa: CASNERGQGAYEQYF
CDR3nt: TGTGCCAGCAACGAGCGGGGACAGGGGGCATACGAGCAGTACTTC

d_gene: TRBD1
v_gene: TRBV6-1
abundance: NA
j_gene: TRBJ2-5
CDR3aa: CASSTRDRGETQYF
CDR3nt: TGTGCCAGCAGTACTCGTGACAGGGGGGAGACCCAGTACTTC